One sample yielded the 19 T cell receptor beta chains listed below, sequenced in a study of blood T cell repertoires in COVID-19. Here immunoSEQ multiplex PCR was the method, and the copy in TCRdb shows in-frame clones only, minus some. This table holds 150,000 to 200,000 clones, around 90% found once. Sequencing input: peripheral blood. Every receptor here comes from a middle-aged man with active or convalescent COVID-19.

This clone has a single count. The chain combines TRBV5-6 with TRBJ1-2; 8 nucleotides align to TRBD1. The CDR3 totals 14 residues. Germline V gene sequence: CDR1 SGHDT, CDR2 YYEEEE. V lost 3 bases and J lost 2; bases outside the gene matches: 3. CDR3 DNA sequence: TGTGCCAGCAGCTCACGGACAGGGAACTATGGCTACACCTTC. Encoded protein: CASSSRTGNYGYTF. Variable domain in full (rest from reference TRBV5-6 and TRBJ1-2): DAGVTQSPTHLIKTRGQQVTLRCSPKSGHDTVSWYQQALGQGPQFIFQYYEEEERQRGNFPDRFSGHQFPNYSSELNVNALLLGDSALYLCASSSRTGNYGYTFGSGTRLTVV.

The chain recombines TRBV28 with TRBJ2-7, with D perhaps TRBD1 (5 bases). Germline V gives CDR1 MDHEN, CDR2 SYDVKM. The CDR3 runs 15 residues. V gave up 4 bases and J gave up 2 bases, with 15 bases separating them. Written as DNA, the CDR3 is TGTGCCAGCAGTTCCTCAGGGAAAACGGCCTACGAGCAGTACTTC. Its translation: CASSSSGKTAYEQYF.

The CDR3 sequence is CASSQRDSGNTIYF. The CDR3 coding sequence is TGTGCCAGCAGCCAACGGGATTCGGGAAACACCATATATTTT. This rearrangement joins TRBV3-1 (or the pseudogene TRBV3-2) to TRBJ1-3; D is ambiguous. This CDR3 is built from 14 residues. CDR1 and CDR2 from the germline V gene are LGHDT and YNNKEL (reference sequence). V gave up 2 bases and J gave up 4 bases, with 9 bases separating them.

In regard to this clone: Relative to the germline gene, one junction end is altered; a read error may explain this. The chain combines TRBV6-1 with TRBJ2-5; 10 bases are shared with TRBD2. Germline V gene lookup returns CDR1 MNHNS and CDR2 SASEGT. The CDR3 spans 12 residues. As DNA, the CDR3 is TGTGGCAGCGGGGGGGCCCAAGAGACCCAGTACTTC. Residues: CGSGGAQETQYF.

The chain combines TRBV7-9 with TRBJ2-5; 9 bases are shared with TRBD1. V shed 3 bases, J shed 5 bases, and the junction held 13 bases outside the gene matches. Per germline, CDR1 SEHNR and CDR2 FQNEAQ (reference sequence). The CDR3 consists of 17 residues. The CDR3 DNA is TGTGCCAGCAGCTTTCCTACCGGGACAGGGCCACTGGAGACCCAGTACTTC. It translates to CASSFPTGTGPLETQYF.

This sequence joins TRBV6-6 and TRBJ1-2, with D hard to call. The CDR3 consists of 15 residues. CDR1 is MNHNY, CDR2 SVGAGI, per germline (reference sequence). The V end was cut by 4 bases, the J end by 3 bases, with 15 bases between. CDR3 in amino acids: CASSSDKSLDYGYTF. For the CDR3, the DNA is TGTGCCAGCAGTTCAGACAAGTCACTGGACTATGGCTACACCTTC.

The chain combines TRBV5-1 with TRBJ2-3; D is possibly TRBD1 (5 bases). With 2 bases removed from V and 2 bases from J, the gap between germline ends came to 9 bases. Germline V gives CDR1 SGHRS, CDR2 YFSETQ. The CDR3 has 14 residues. CDR3 amino acids: CASSLRGHTDTQYF. As DNA, the CDR3 is TGCGCCAGCAGCTTAAGGGGTCACACAGATACGCAGTATTTT.

The rearrangement joins TRBV6-5 to TRBJ2-7; 8 bases agree with TRBD1. Germline lookup yields CDR1 MNHEY and CDR2 SVGAGI. After removal of 8 bases from V and 0 bases from J, the junction contained 9 bases not matched to a gene. This CDR3 spans 15 amino acids. This chain's CDR3 is CASSQDRVPSYEQYF. The CDR3 region has the DNA TGTGCCAGCTCTCAGGACAGGGTACCCTCCTACGAGCAGTACTTC.

CDR3 in DNA: TGTGCCTGGAGGGAACCGGGACAGAATTCACCCCTCCACTTT. Translated: CAWREPGQNSPLHF. The chain uses TRBV30 and TRBJ1-6; 7 bases align to TRBD1. Losses at the gene ends were 3 bases for V and 7 bases for J; bases not matched to a gene: 6. Looked up from germline, CDR1 is GTSNPN and CDR2 is SVGIG (reference sequence). The CDR3 is 14 amino acids.

Turning to this clone: This same CDR3 is encoded by further DNA sequences in the sample. The genes are TRBV6-1 and TRBJ1-2, with D possibly being TRBD1 (5 bases). The V gene lost 2 bases and the J gene lost 7 bases, with 14 bases spanning the gap. This CDR3 has 14 amino acids. Germline-derived CDR1 and CDR2 are MNHNS and SASEGT. DNA for the CDR3: TGTGCCAGCAGTGAAAGCCCAGGGTTGGGTGGCTACACCTTC. This encodes CASSESPGLGGYTF.

The V gene is TRBV7-9, the J gene TRBJ2-7; 9 positions agree with TRBD1. Germline assignment: CDR1 SEHNR and CDR2 FQNEAQ (reference sequence). This CDR3 is built from 14 residues. With V trimmed by 5 bases and J by 4 bases, 6 bases remained unmatched. CDR3 residues: CASSPRDREYEQYF. In DNA form, the CDR3 reads TGTGCCAGCAGCCCACGGGACAGGGAGTACGAGCAGTACTTC.

The rearrangement joins TRBV30 to TRBJ2-1, with 9 bases fitting TRBD1. The CDR3 covers 16 residues. Trimming at V came to 1 base and at J to 3 bases, leaving 7 bases not matched to a gene. Germline CDR1 and CDR2: GTSNPN and SVGIG (reference sequence). CDR3 amino acids: CAWSAFPGQGYNEQFF. The CDR3 DNA is TGTGCCTGGAGTGCATTCCCGGGACAGGGCTACAATGAGCAGTTCTTC.

The chain links TRBV4-1 to TRBJ1-1, with D unclear. Trimming shortened V by 1 base and J by 0 bases, and 6 bases separated the two germline ends. The CDR3 loop spans 14 amino acids. Per the germline V gene, CDR1 is MGHRA and CDR2 is YSYEKL. The CDR3 here is CASSQVQLNTEAFF. The DNA of the CDR3 is TGCGCCAGCAGCCAAGTACAGTTGAACACTGAAGCTTTCTTT.

J is TRBJ1-1 and V is TRBV16, with no clear D. Trimming left V 4 bases short and J 0 bases short, with 12 bases between. This CDR3 contains 15 residues. Per germline, CDR1 KGHSY and CDR2 FQNENV. The CDR3 coding sequence is TGTGCCAGCAGCCCACGACAACCCATGAACACTGAAGCTTTCTTT. It specifies CASSPRQPMNTEAFF.

The chain combines TRBV9 with TRBJ1-4; D perhaps matches TRBD1 (6 bases). The germline V gene encodes CDR1 SGDLS and CDR2 YYNGEE. This CDR3 has 15 residues. V was pared by 0 bases and J by 6 bases, with 12 bases between. CDR3 region: CASSVGTGSHEKLFF. CDR3 nucleotide sequence: TGTGCCAGCAGCGTAGGCACAGGGTCCCATGAAAAACTGTTTTTT.

The chain links TRBV14 to TRBJ2-5; no firm D call. Per germline, CDR1 SGHDN and CDR2 FVKESK. Trimming took 2 bases from V and 0 from J, leaving 10 bases between them. This CDR3 contains 15 residues. The CDR3 loop is CASSQFGPNQETQYF. CDR3 DNA: TGTGCCAGCAGCCAATTTGGGCCCAACCAAGAGACCCAGTACTTC.

The rearrangement joins TRBV28 to TRBJ1-5; D gene unclear. The germline V and J ends were trimmed by 6 bases and 2 bases, with 14 bases remaining between them. This CDR3 region has 15 residues. In germline, CDR1 is MDHEN, CDR2 SYDVKM. The CDR3, as DNA: TGTGCCAGCAGCCCTAATCCCCGGGGCAATCAGCCCCAGCATTTT. It yields the protein CASSPNPRGNQPQHF.

This clone was picked up one time. One end of the junction fails to match germline, which may point to a read error. V and J are TRBV29-1 and TRBJ1-2; a weak D match, TRBD1 (6 bases). The CDR3 has 10 residues. Germline V gene data show CDR1 as SQVTM and CDR2 as ANQGSEA. The CDR3 DNA reads as TGCAGCGTGGACCTTAGGGGGATTCACTTC. Translating it yields CSVDLRGIHF.

The chain joins TRBV4-1 to TRBJ1-1; D not resolved. This CDR3 spans 10 amino acids. The ends were cut back, 8 bases at V and 2 bases at J, with 3 bases in the middle. Germline CDR1 reads MGHRA; CDR2 reads YSYEKL. The CDR3 DNA reads TGCGCCAGCGGCAACACTGAAGCTTTCTTT. Translation gives CASGNTEAFF.